The T cell receptor (beta chain) under discussion was sequenced for a study of blood T cell repertoires in COVID-19. Study information: Sites across the United States, Italy and Spain contributed samples from acute and convalescent COVID-19. The analysed material was cDNA or gDNA that came from T cells, B-cell-depleted T cells, or PBMCs.

The germline V gene has CDR1 SNHLY and CDR2 FYNNEI. Trimming removed 4 bases from V and 4 bases from J, with 13 bases in between. This CDR3 spans 14 amino acids. Authors' data handling: The assay estimated nucleated cells by amplifying reference gene primers. Sequencing was performed with immunoSEQ multiplex PCR; in TCRdb, only in-frame clones are kept and a portion is missing. V, J and clone size reflect that table, while D and trimming were determined from the DNA. The table records around 150,000 clones, about 80% of them present only once. This clonotype originated in a woman older than 75 with acute or convalescent COVID-19. Sequencing was carried out using peripheral blood. The chain joins TRBV2 to TRBJ2-5, with D perhaps matching TRBD1 (7 bases). The CDR3 nucleotides are TGTGCCAGCAGTGTGGCAGGGGGGTTAGAGACCCAGTACTTC. Translation gives CASSVAGGLETQYF.